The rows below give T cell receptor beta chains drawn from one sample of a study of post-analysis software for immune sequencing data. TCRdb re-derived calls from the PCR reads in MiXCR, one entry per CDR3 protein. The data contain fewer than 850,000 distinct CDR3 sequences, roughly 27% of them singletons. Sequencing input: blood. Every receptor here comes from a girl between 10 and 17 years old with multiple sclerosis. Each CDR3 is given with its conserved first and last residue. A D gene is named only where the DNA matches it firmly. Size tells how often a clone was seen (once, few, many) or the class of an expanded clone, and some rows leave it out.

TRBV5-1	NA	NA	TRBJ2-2	TGCGCCAGCAGCCAAACACGGGGGCAGCCAACTACCGGGGAGCTGTTTTTT	CASSQTRGQPTTGELFF
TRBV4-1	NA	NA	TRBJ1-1	TGCGCCAGCAGCCAAGATCTACCTTCAACTGAAGCTTTCTTT	CASSQDLPSTEAFF
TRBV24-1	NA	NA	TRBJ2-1	TGTGCCACCAGTGATTTAGGGGGTTCGGATGAGCAGTTCTTC	CATSDLGGSDEQFF
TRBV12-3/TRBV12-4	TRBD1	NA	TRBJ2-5	TGTGCCAGCAGTTTCGCTGGGGCAGGGGGGACCCAGTACTTC	CASSFAGAGGTQYF
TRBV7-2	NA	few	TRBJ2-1	TGTGCCAGCACCCGATACAGGGTCGACAATGAGCAGTTCTTC	CASTRYRVDNEQFF
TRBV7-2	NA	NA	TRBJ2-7	TGTGCCAGCAGCTCGCAGGGATGGAGTTACGAGCAGTACTTC	CASSSQGWSYEQYF
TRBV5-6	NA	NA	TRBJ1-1	TGTGCCAGCAGCTTTGACCTTGGTGCTGAAGCTTTCTTT	CASSFDLGAEAFF
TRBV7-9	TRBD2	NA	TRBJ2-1	TGTGCCAGCAGCCGTAGCGGGAGGTACCACAATGAGCAGTTCTTC	CASSRSGRYHNEQFF
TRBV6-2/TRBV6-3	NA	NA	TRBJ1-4	TGTGCCAGCAGGACAGAAAATGAAAAACTGTTTTTT	CASRTENEKLFF
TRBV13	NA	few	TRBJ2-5	TGTGCCAGCAGCTTAGTTACAGCGGAAGAGACCCAGTACTTC	CASSLVTAEETQYF
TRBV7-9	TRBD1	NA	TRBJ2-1	TGTGCCAGCAGACCATCCACAGCGGGGACAGGGCACAATGAGCAGTTCTTC	CASRPSTAGTGHNEQFF
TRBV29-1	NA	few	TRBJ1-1	TGCAGCGCCGAGGGCTACATGAACACTGAAGCTTTCTTT	CSAEGYMNTEAFF
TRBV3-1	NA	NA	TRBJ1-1	TGTGCCAGCAGCCCTTTTTCCTCAGACAACACTGAAGCTTTCTTT	CASSPFSSDNTEAFF
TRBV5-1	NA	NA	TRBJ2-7	TGCGCCGGCAGCTTGGATTCCGGGACTGCCTACGAGCAGTACTTC	CAGSLDSGTAYEQYF
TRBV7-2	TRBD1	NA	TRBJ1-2	TGTGCCAGCAGCGTGAGGACAGGGGATTCGAGCGGCTACACCTTC	CASSVRTGDSSGYTF
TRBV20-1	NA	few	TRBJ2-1	TGCAGTGCTCAAAGAAGGACGTACAATGAGCAGTTCTTC	CSAQRRTYNEQFF
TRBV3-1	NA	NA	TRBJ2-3	TGTGCCAGCAGCGCGTACACAGATACGCAGTATTTT	CASSAYTDTQYF
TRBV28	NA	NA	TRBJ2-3	TGTGCCAGCTTCCATTGGGGTTCCAGAACTCCTAGCACAGATACGCAGTATTTT	CASFHWGSRTPSTDTQYF
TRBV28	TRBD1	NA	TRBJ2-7	TGTGCCAGCACCGGGACAGGGTCATACGAGCAGTACTTC	CASTGTGSYEQYF
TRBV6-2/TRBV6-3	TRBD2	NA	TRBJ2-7	TGTGCCAGCAGATCCCTTGGCGGGAGGACTAGTACAACGGTATCCTACGAGCAGTACTTC	CASRSLGGRTSTTVSYEQYF
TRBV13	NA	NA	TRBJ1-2	TGTGCCAGCAGCACCGGCCCAGGTTTGGCTCTCGGTGGCTACACCTTC	CASSTGPGLALGGYTF
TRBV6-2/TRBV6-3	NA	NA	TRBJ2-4	TGTGCCAGCAGTTACTCTGGTCCTGCAGGGAACATTCAGTACTTC	CASSYSGPAGNIQYF
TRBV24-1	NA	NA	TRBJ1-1	TGTGCCGCCAAAACCGACGGGGGTACTGAAGCTTTCTTT	CAAKTDGGTEAFF
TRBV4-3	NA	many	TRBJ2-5	TGCGCCAGCAGCCAAGGGGCAGACCAAGAGACCCAGTACTTC	CASSQGADQETQYF
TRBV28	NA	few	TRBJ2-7	TGTGCCAGCAGTCATGACAGTTCCGAGCAGTACTTC	CASSHDSSEQYF
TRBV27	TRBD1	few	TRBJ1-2	TGTGCCAGCAGTACCCCGGGACAGGGGAGCGGCTACACCTTC	CASSTPGQGSGYTF
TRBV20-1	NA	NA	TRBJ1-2	TGCAGTGCAGACGGGAGAACAAACTATGGCTACACCTTC	CSADGRTNYGYTF
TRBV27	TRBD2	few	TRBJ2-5	TGTGCCAGCAGTTTATCGGGGGAGGGGGAGACCCAGTACTTC	CASSLSGEGETQYF
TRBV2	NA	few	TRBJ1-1	TGTGCCAGCAGATACCGGGCACAATGGACTAACACTGAAGCTTTCTTT	CASRYRAQWTNTEAFF
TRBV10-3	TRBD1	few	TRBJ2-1	TGTGCCATCAGCCCGTATGGGACAGGGGGCGATGAGCAGTTCTTC	CAISPYGTGGDEQFF
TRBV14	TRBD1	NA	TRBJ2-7	TGTGCCAGCAGCCAAGGGGCGGGACAGGGAACCTACGAGCAGTACTTC	CASSQGAGQGTYEQYF
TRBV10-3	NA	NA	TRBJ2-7	TGTGCCATCGCACCCGGACACTCGGTAAACTACGAGCAGTACTTC	CAIAPGHSVNYEQYF
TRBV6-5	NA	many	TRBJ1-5	TGTGCCAGCAGTTACTCTCGGAATCAGCCCCAGCATTTT	CASSYSRNQPQHF
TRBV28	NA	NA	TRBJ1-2	TGTGCCAGCCAACCTACAGGGTCGGGCTACACCTTC	CASQPTGSGYTF
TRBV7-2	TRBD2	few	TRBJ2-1	TGTGCCAGCAGCTTACAAACTAGCGGATACTACAATGAGCAGTTCTTC	CASSLQTSGYYNEQFF
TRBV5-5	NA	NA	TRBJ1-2	TGTGCCAGCAGGCCGACGACAGGTGATATCTACTATGGCTACACCTTC	CASRPTTGDIYYGYTF
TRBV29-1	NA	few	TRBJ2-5	TGCAGCGTTGCTAGCGCAGAGACCCAGTACTTC	CSVASAETQYF